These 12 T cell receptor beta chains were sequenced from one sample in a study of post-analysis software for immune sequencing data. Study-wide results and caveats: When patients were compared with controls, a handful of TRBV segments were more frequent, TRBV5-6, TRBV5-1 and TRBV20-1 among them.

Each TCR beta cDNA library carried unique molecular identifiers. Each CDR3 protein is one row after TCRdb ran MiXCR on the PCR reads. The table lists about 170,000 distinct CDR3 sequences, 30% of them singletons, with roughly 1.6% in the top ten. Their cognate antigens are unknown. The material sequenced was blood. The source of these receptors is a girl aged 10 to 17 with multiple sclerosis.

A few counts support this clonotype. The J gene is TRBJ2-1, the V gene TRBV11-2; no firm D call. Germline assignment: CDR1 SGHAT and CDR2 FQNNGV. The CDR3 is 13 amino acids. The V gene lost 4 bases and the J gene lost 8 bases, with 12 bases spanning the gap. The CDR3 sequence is CASSYGDFDEQFF. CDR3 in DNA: TGTGCCAGCAGCTACGGAGACTTCGATGAGCAGTTCTTC. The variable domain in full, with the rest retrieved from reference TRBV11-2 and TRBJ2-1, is EAGVAQSPRYKIIEKRQSVAFWCNPISGHATLYWYQQILGQGPKLLIQFQNNGVVDDSQLPKDRFSAERLKGVDSTLKIQPAKLEDSAVYLCASSYGDFDEQFFGPGTRLTVL.

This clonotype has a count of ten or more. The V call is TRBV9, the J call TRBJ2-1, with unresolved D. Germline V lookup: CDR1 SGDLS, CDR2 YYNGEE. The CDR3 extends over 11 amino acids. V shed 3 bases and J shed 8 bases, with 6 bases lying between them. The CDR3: CASSAQDEQFF. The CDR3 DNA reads TGTGCCAGCAGCGCACAAGATGAGCAGTTCTTC.

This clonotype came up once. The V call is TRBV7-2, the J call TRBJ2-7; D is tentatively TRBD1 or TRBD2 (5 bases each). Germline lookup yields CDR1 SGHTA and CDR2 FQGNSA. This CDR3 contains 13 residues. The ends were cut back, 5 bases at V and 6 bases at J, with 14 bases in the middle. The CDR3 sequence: CASSRGQGREQYF. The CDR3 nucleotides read TGTGCCAGCAGCAGAGGGCAGGGACGCGAGCAGTACTTC.

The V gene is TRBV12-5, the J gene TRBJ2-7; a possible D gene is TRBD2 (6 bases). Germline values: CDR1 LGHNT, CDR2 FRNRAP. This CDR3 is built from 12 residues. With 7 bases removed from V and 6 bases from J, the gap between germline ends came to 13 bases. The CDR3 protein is CASERAGSEQYF. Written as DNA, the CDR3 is TGTGCTAGTGAGCGGGCTGGATCCGAGCAGTACTTC.

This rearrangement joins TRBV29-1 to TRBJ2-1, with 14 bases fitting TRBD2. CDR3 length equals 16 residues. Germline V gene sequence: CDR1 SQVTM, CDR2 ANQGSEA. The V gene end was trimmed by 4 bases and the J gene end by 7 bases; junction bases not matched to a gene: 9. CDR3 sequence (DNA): TGCAGCGTTGGCCCCGGGACTAGCGGGAGTCAGAATGAGCAGTTCTTC. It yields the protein CSVGPGTSGSQNEQFF.

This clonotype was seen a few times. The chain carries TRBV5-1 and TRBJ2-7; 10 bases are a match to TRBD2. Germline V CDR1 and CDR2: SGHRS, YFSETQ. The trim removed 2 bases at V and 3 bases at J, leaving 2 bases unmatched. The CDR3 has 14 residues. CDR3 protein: CASSFLAGDYEQYF. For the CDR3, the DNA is TGCGCCAGCAGCTTCCTAGCGGGGGACTACGAGCAGTACTTC. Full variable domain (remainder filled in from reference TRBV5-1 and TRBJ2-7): KAGVTQTPRYLIKTRGQQVTLSCSPISGHRSVSWYQQTPGQGLQFLFEYFSETQRNKGNFPGRFSGRQFSNSRSEMNVSTLELGDSALYLCASSFLAGDYEQYFGPGTRLTVT.

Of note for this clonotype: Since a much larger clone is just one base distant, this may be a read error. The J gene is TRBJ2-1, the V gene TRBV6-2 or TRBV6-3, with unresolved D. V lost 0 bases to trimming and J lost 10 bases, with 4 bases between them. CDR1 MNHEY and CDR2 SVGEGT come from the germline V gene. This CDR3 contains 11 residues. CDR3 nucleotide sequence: TGTGCCAGCAGTTACTCCTACGAGCAGTTCTTC. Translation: CASSYSYEQFF.

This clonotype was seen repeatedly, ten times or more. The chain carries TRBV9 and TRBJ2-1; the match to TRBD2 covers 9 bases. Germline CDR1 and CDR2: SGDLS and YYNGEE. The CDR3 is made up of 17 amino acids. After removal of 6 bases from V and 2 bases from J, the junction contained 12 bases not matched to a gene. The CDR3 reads CASTAGGSKSTYNEQFF. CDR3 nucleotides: TGTGCCAGCACGGCGGGAGGGAGTAAATCCACCTACAATGAGCAGTTCTTC.

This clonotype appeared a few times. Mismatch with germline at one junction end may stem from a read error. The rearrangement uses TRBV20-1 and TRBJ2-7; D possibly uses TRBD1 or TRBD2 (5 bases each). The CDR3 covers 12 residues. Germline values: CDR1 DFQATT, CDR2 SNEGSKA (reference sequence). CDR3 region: CRARGTGNEQYF. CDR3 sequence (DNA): TGCAGGGCTAGAGGGACGGGGAACGAGCAGTACTTC.

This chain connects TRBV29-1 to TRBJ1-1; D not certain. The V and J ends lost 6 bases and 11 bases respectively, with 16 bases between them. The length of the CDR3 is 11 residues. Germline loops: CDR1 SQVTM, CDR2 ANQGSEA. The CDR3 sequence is CSVPTNSVAFF. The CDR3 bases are TGCAGCGTCCCCACAAACTCTGTGGCTTTCTTT.

The chain's CDR3 is CSARGENTDTQYF. The CDR3, as DNA: TGCAGTGCTAGAGGAGAAAACACAGATACGCAGTATTTT. This chain links TRBV20-1 with TRBJ2-3; D not certain. The germline CDR1 and CDR2 sequences are DFQATT and SNEGSKA (reference sequence). V lost 1 base and J 2 bases, leaving 7 bases between the germline ends. The CDR3 runs to 13 residues.

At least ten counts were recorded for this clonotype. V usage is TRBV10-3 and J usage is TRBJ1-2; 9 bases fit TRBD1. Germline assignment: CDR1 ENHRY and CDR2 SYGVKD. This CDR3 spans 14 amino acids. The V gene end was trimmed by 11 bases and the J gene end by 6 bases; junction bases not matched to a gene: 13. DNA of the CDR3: TGTGCCTTCGCCAGAGACAGGGGGAATGATGGCTACACCTTC. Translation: CAFARDRGNDGYTF.